The clone carrying this T cell receptor (beta chain) was observed once. Germline is not matched at one junction end, which may reflect a read error. These data originate in a study of cytomegalovirus exposure and HLA in healthy donors. As for the study in general: Earlier sequencing of around 190 million T cells yielded about 120 million unique TCR beta sequences.

Germline CDR1 is MDHEN and CDR2 is SYDVKM. The length of the CDR3 is 15 residues. The primer mix had 60 Vbeta and 13 Jbeta primers. TCRdb's table, derived via immunoSEQ multiplex PCR, lists solely in-frame clones and lacks some. The sample carries 150,000 to 200,000 clones, approximately 80% recorded once. The chain joins TRBV28 to TRBJ1-4; D uncertain. The TCR originated in a woman in her 40s in good health and CMV-seropositive. The specimen was PBMCs. As DNA, the CDR3 is TGTGCCAGTAGTTTACCCGGGGTGGCGAGTGAAAAACTGTTTTTT. This translates into CASSLPGVASEKLFF.